This passage covers 17 T cell receptor beta chains from one sample sequenced in a study of cytomegalovirus exposure and HLA in healthy donors. Sequencing used immunoSEQ multiplex PCR; TCRdb keeps in-frame clones, though not all of them. The sample lists 130,000 to 150,000 clones, 84% occurring once. The sample taken for sequencing was PBMCs. All receptors come from a woman aged 25-40 years in good health and CMV-seronegative.

The rearrangement joins TRBV28 to TRBJ2-1, with 12 bases aligning to TRBD2. The CDR3 is 14 residues long. With V trimmed by 5 bases and J by 5 bases, 1 base remained unmatched. The germline gives CDR1 MDHEN, CDR2 SYDVKM. This chain's CDR3 is CASSLAGGNNEQFF. The DNA for the CDR3 is TGTGCCAGCAGTCTAGCGGGGGGGAACAATGAGCAGTTCTTC.

This clone was recorded at least ten times. The chain uses TRBV28 and TRBJ1-1, with unresolved D. CDR3 length equals 11 residues. V lost 2 bases to trimming and J lost 10 bases, with 8 bases between them. The germline CDR1 and CDR2 sequences are MDHEN and SYDVKM. The DNA of the CDR3 is TGTGCCAGCAGTTTAGGTACTCTAGCTTTCTTT. It codes for CASSLGTLAFF.

The chain has TRBV2 and TRBJ2-7; weak D call: TRBD1 (6 bases). Germline CDR1 and CDR2: SNHLY and FYNNEI. Trimming removed 6 bases from V and 9 bases from J, with 18 bases in between. CDR3 length: 13 residues. Here the CDR3 DNA reads TGTGCCAGCAGCCCCCAGGGGTTCGTAGGGCAGTACTTC. Residues: CASSPQGFVGQYF.

The chain uses TRBV2 and TRBJ1-1; D is unresolved. Trimming shortened V by 10 bases and J by 4 bases, and 19 bases separated the two germline ends. Germline CDR1 is SNHLY and CDR2 is FYNNEI. There are 14 residues in the CDR3. CDR3 amino acids: CATRRELTGTEAFF. CDR3 DNA: TGTGCCACTAGGAGGGAGTTAACGGGCACTGAAGCTTTCTTT.

V gene TRBV11-2 combines with J gene TRBJ2-2; the match to TRBD2 covers 8 bases. The germline CDR1 and CDR2 sequences are SGHAT and FQNNGV. The CDR3 covers 17 residues. Trimming at V came to 1 base and at J to 1 base, leaving 5 bases not matched to a gene. The CDR3 coding sequence is TGTGCCAGCAGCTTAGTAGCGGGGTCTAAGAACACCGGGGAGCTGTTTTTT. It codes for CASSLVAGSKNTGELFF.

V and J are TRBV2 and TRBJ1-6, with 9 bases that match TRBD1. The CDR3 is 14 residues long. Germline lookup yields CDR1 SNHLY and CDR2 FYNNEI. With V trimmed by 5 bases and J by 6 bases, 2 bases remained unmatched. CDR3 nucleotide sequence: TGTGCCAGCAGTCTGGACAGGGGTAATTCACCCCTCCACTTT. Its protein product is CASSLDRGNSPLHF.

This chain links TRBV21-1 with TRBJ1-2; the D call in the table, TRBD1, was not verified against the DNA. TRBV21-1 is listed as a pseudogene. This CDR3 is built from 17 residues. Written as DNA, the CDR3 is TGTGCCAGCAGCAAAGCTAATCGGACAGAAACTAACTATGGCTACACCTTC. It yields the protein CASSKANRTETNYGYTF.

The chain joins TRBV5-1 to TRBJ2-5, with 11 bases fitting TRBD2. CDR3 size: 18 residues. Unmatched junction bases numbered 8, after V lost 1 base and J lost 0 bases. Germline loops: CDR1 SGHRS, CDR2 YFSETQ. CDR3 residues: CASSLQIAGGSYQETQYF. CDR3 DNA sequence: TGCGCCAGCAGCTTGCAGATAGCGGGGGGGTCGTACCAAGAGACCCAGTACTTC.

This clone has more than one count but fewer than ten. The rearrangement uses TRBV10-3 and TRBJ1-2; TRBD1 might be the D (5 bases). V gave up 2 bases and J gave up 5 bases, with 12 bases separating them. The CDR3 runs 14 residues. Germline CDR1 ENHRY, CDR2 SYGVKD. This CDR3 is CAISESRGGYGYTF. The CDR3 coding sequence is TGTGCCATCAGTGAGAGTCGTGGGGGGTATGGCTACACCTTC.

This clone was seen a handful of times. The V and J genes are TRBV7-9 and TRBJ1-1; 9 bases fit TRBD1. Germline CDR1 SEHNR, CDR2 FQNEAQ (reference sequence). The J segment lost 2 bases and the V segment lost 1 base, leaving 5 bases of the junction unmatched. This CDR3 region has 16 residues. Here the CDR3 DNA reads TGTGCCAGCAGCTTAGGGGACAGGGACGTTAACACTGAAGCTTTCTTT. Translation: CASSLGDRDVNTEAFF.

The chain joins TRBV11-2 to TRBJ1-1; D unresolved. Per the germline V gene, CDR1 is SGHAT and CDR2 is FQNNGV. The germline V and J ends were trimmed by 5 bases and 5 bases, with 21 bases remaining between them. The CDR3 has 16 residues. The CDR3 DNA is TGTGCCAGCAGCCCGTTGAGGGCCAGACTGAGGACTGAAGCTTTCTTT. Amino acid sequence: CASSPLRARLRTEAFF.

The chain has TRBV27 and TRBJ2-2, with 9 positions matching TRBD1. The germline V gene has CDR1 MNHEY and CDR2 SMNVEV (reference sequence). This CDR3 region has 15 residues. Trimming removed 7 bases from V and 6 bases from J; junction bases left unmatched: 9. This chain's CDR3 is CASTTGTGRSGELFF. In DNA, the CDR3 is TGTGCCAGCACCACCGGGACAGGGAGGTCCGGGGAGCTGTTTTTT.

The chain carries TRBV5-4 and TRBJ1-5, with D unresolved. This CDR3 has 15 residues. Germline V gene sequence: CDR1 SGHNT, CDR2 YYREEE (reference sequence). Trimming took 4 bases from V and 0 from J, leaving 11 bases between them. CDR3 residues: CASSLTPDSNQPQHF. The CDR3 DNA reads as TGTGCCAGCAGCCTCACACCCGATAGCAATCAGCCCCAGCATTTT.

The chain employs TRBV27 and TRBJ1-2; 8 bases fit TRBD1. Germline values: CDR1 MNHEY, CDR2 SMNVEV (reference sequence). The CDR3 runs to 17 residues. With V trimmed by 5 bases and J by 6 bases, 17 bases remained unmatched. Here the CDR3 reads CASSPKSIQGGGDGYTF. Here the CDR3 DNA reads TGTGCCAGCAGTCCAAAGAGTATACAGGGGGGGGGAGATGGCTACACCTTC.

The V and J genes are TRBV30 and TRBJ1-2; D unresolved. V lost 4 bases, J lost 0 bases, and 9 bases lay in between. CDR1 and CDR2 from the germline V gene are GTSNPN and SVGIG (reference sequence). CDR3 length: 13 residues. CDR3 protein: CAWTPAANYGYTF. The CDR3 DNA is TGTGCCTGGACCCCCGCAGCTAACTATGGCTACACCTTC.

This sequence joins TRBV7-2 and TRBJ2-7, with TRBD2 matching 9 bases. The junction had 13 bases not matched to a gene; V was cut back by 7 bases and J by 6 bases. Germline V CDR1 and CDR2: SGHTA, FQGNSA. This CDR3 region has 15 residues. This CDR3 is CASIANSGGGAEQYF. The CDR3 region has the DNA TGTGCCAGCATCGCCAACTCCGGCGGGGGGGCCGAGCAGTACTTC.

This rearrangement joins TRBV28 to TRBJ1-5; D uncertain. Between the trimmed V and J ends, which lost 8 bases and 6 bases, there was a span of 17 bases. Germline V lookup: CDR1 MDHEN, CDR2 SYDVKM. This CDR3 is 14 amino acids long. The CDR3 spells CASCWGGGSQPQHF. CDR3 nucleotide sequence: TGTGCCAGCTGTTGGGGAGGTGGTAGTCAGCCCCAGCATTTT.